These 4 T cell receptor beta chains originate from one sample sequenced in a study of blood T cells in healthy people across ages. A second PCR of 7 to 11 cycles used a sample-barcoded 5' primer and a J-beta primer mix. TCRdb re-derived calls from the 5' RACE reads in MiXCR, one entry per CDR3 protein. The sample shows hundreds of thousands of distinct CDR3 sequences, approximately 30% of them seen only once. Sample: blood. Source of these receptors: a woman older than 75 in good health.

This clonotype was observed at least ten times. The rearrangement joins TRBV11-2 to TRBJ1-2; possible D gene TRBD1, 5 bases. The CDR3 runs to 14 residues. Per germline, CDR1 SGHAT and CDR2 FQNNGV. The germline V and J ends were trimmed by 5 bases and 8 bases, with 18 bases remaining between them. The CDR3 protein is CASSRRGGSGGYTF. Written as DNA, the CDR3 is TGTGCCAGCAGCCGACGGGGGGGGAGTGGCGGCTACACCTTC.

The chain carries TRBV6-1 and TRBJ2-5; a weak D match, TRBD2 (6 bases). The V end lost 1 base, the J end lost 4 bases, and 19 bases lay between the germline ends. The CDR3 totals 17 residues. Germline V CDR1 and CDR2: MNHNS, SASEGT. CDR3 DNA sequence: TGTGCCAGCAGTGAAGAGCTGGGTGTGAAGGGAGGAGAGACCCAGTACTTC. This gives the protein CASSEELGVKGGETQYF.

The chain uses TRBV12-3 or TRBV12-4 and TRBJ2-2, with D possibly being TRBD1 or TRBD2 (6 bases each). The V end was cut by 6 bases, the J end by 6 bases, with 11 bases between. The CDR3 is 13 amino acids. DNA of the CDR3: TGTGCCAGCAGGTTAAGGGGGGCCGGGGAGCTGTTTTTT. Its protein is CASRLRGAGELFF.

The V and J genes are TRBV9 and TRBJ1-1, with D uncertain. Trimming cost V 0 bases and J 6 bases, with 9 bases left between them. Germline CDR1 and CDR2: SGDLS and YYNGEE. The CDR3 extends over 13 amino acids. The CDR3 region is CASSVGISSEAFF. The CDR3 nucleotides are TGTGCCAGCAGCGTAGGAATCTCGTCTGAAGCTTTCTTT.